This is a list of T cell receptor beta chains from one sample in a study of blood T cell repertoires in COVID-19. Clones were read by immunoSEQ multiplex PCR, and TCRdb kept only the in-frame ones, dropping some. This sample has over 150,000 clones, with 80% to 90% found just once. Sequenced sample: peripheral blood. These TCRs come from a woman aged 55-69 years who had recovered from COVID-19. The CDR3 runs from the conserved cysteine through the conserved F or W. A D gene is named only where the DNA matches it firmly. A clone size is listed for some rows: how often the clone was seen (once, few, many), or a class if it is expanded.

v_gene: TRBV29-1
abundance: NA
d_gene: NA
j_gene: TRBJ1-2
CDR3aa: CSVGLGTGASTF
CDR3nt: NA

v_gene: TRBV2
abundance: few
d_gene: NA
j_gene: TRBJ1-4
CDR3aa: CASSEGVGTKLFF
CDR3nt: TGTGCCAGCAGCGAGGGGGTTGGTACTAAACTGTTTTTT

v_gene: TRBV11-2
abundance: NA
d_gene: TRBD2
j_gene: TRBJ2-5
CDR3aa: CATGGTSGIIRTQYF
CDR3nt: TGTGCCACCGGTGGGACTAGCGGGATTATACGGACCCAGTACTTC

v_gene: TRBV6-5
abundance: once
d_gene: NA
j_gene: TRBJ1-5
CDR3aa: CASSIMTGLNQPQHF
CDR3nt: TGTGCCAGCAGTATTATGACAGGCCTCAATCAGCCCCAGCATTTT

v_gene: TRBV11-2
abundance: NA
d_gene: TRBD1
j_gene: TRBJ2-1
CDR3aa: CASSPGTGSDGEQFF
CDR3nt: TGTGCCAGCAGCCCCGGGACAGGTAGCGATGGTGAGCAGTTCTTC

v_gene: TRBV30
abundance: once
d_gene: NA
j_gene: TRBJ1-4
CDR3aa: CAWSLISGAANEKLFF
CDR3nt: TGTGCCTGGAGCCTGATAAGCGGAGCGGCTAATGAAAAACTGTTTTTT

v_gene: TRBV7-2
abundance: once
d_gene: NA
j_gene: TRBJ2-1
CDR3aa: CASSKELSYNEQFF
CDR3nt: TGTGCCAGCAGCAAGGAGCTCTCCTACAATGAGCAGTTCTTC

v_gene: TRBV19
abundance: NA
d_gene: NA
j_gene: TRBJ1-1
CDR3aa: CASSILDNLNTEAFF
CDR3nt: TGTGCCAGTAGTATACTTGACAATTTGAACACTGAAGCTTTCTTT

v_gene: TRBV6-1
abundance: NA
d_gene: NA
j_gene: TRBJ1-1
CDR3aa: CASSESLNLVTEAFF
CDR3nt: TGTGCCAGCAGTGAATCCCTAAATTTGGTCACTGAAGCTTTCTTT

v_gene: TRBV4-2
abundance: NA
d_gene: TRBD2
j_gene: TRBJ2-7
CDR3aa: CASSLRVTSGGTERSYEQYF
CDR3nt: TGTGCCAGCAGCTTAAGAGTGACTAGCGGGGGGACCGAACGCTCCTACGAGCAGTACTTC

v_gene: TRBV27
abundance: few
d_gene: NA
j_gene: TRBJ2-3
CDR3aa: CASSLDRRTDTQYF
CDR3nt: TGTGCCAGCAGTTTAGATCGGAGGACAGATACGCAGTATTTT

v_gene: TRBV13
abundance: NA
d_gene: TRBD2
j_gene: TRBJ2-3
CDR3aa: CASSRAGFTGDTQYF
CDR3nt: TGTGCCAGCAGCCGAGCGGGGTTCACAGGAGATACGCAGTATTTT

v_gene: TRBV11-2
abundance: NA
d_gene: NA
j_gene: TRBJ1-2
CDR3aa: CASSLGSGIIYGYTF
CDR3nt: TGTGCCAGCAGCTTAGGATCAGGGATAATATATGGCTACACCTTC

v_gene: TRBV5-1
abundance: once
d_gene: TRBD1
j_gene: TRBJ1-1
CDR3aa: CASSSLTGASEAFF
CDR3nt: TGCGCCAGCAGCAGTTTGACAGGGGCGAGTGAAGCTTTCTTT

v_gene: TRBV7-2
abundance: once
d_gene: NA
j_gene: TRBJ1-3
CDR3aa: CASSLTPGDIRHGNTIYF
CDR3nt: TGTGCCAGCAGCTTAACCCCCGGGGACATCCGTCATGGAAACACCATATATTTT

v_gene: TRBV5-1
abundance: NA
d_gene: TRBD1
j_gene: TRBJ1-4
CDR3aa: CASSWRDSRSTNEKLFF
CDR3nt: TGCGCCAGCAGCTGGAGGGACAGCCGCTCAACTAATGAAAAACTGTTTTTT

v_gene: TRBV7-2
abundance: once
d_gene: TRBD2
j_gene: TRBJ2-1
CDR3aa: CASSAGLAENNEQFF
CDR3nt: TGTGCCAGCAGTGCCGGACTAGCGGAAAACAATGAGCAGTTCTTC

v_gene: TRBV5-1
abundance: NA
d_gene: TRBD2
j_gene: TRBJ2-5
CDR3aa: CASSLEGGTSKETQYF
CDR3nt: TGCGCCAGCAGCTTGGAGGGAGGGACTAGCAAGGAGACCCAGTACTTC

v_gene: TRBV14
abundance: NA
d_gene: TRBD1
j_gene: TRBJ2-5
CDR3aa: CASSQVTGVATQYF
CDR3nt: TGTGCCAGCAGCCAAGTGACAGGGGTTGCGACCCAGTACTTC

v_gene: TRBV11-3
abundance: NA
d_gene: NA
j_gene: TRBJ2-2
CDR3aa: CASSLGAANTGELFF
CDR3nt: TGTGCCAGCAGCTTAGGGGCAGCGAACACCGGGGAGCTGTTTTTT

v_gene: TRBV10-1
abundance: NA
d_gene: NA
j_gene: TRBJ2-7
CDR3aa: CASSGGPRAYEQYF
CDR3nt: TGCGCCAGCAGTGGAGGACCCAGGGCCTACGAGCAGTACTTC

v_gene: TRBV6-5
abundance: NA
d_gene: NA
j_gene: TRBJ1-4
CDR3aa: CASSLGQRINEKLFF
CDR3nt: TGTGCCAGCAGTCTCGGACAGAGGATTAATGAAAAACTGTTTTTT

v_gene: TRBV6-5
abundance: NA
d_gene: NA
j_gene: TRBJ1-5
CDR3aa: CASTWTADSNQPQHF
CDR3nt: TGTGCCAGCACCTGGACAGCAGATAGCAATCAGCCCCAGCATTTT

v_gene: TRBV3-1/TRBV3-2
abundance: NA
d_gene: NA
j_gene: TRBJ1-2
CDR3aa: CASSQDREEPNYGYTF
CDR3nt: TGTGCCAGCAGCCAAGATCGTGAGGAACCCAACTATGGCTACACCTTC